This passage covers 9 T cell receptor beta chains from one sample sequenced in a study of Graves' ophthalmopathy and Graves' hyperthyroidism listed by TCRdb under 2018. Data came from an Illumina HiSeq 2000. TCR beta CDR3 regions were amplified from RNA transcripts for repertoire sequencing. HTBI primers and the Qiagen OneStep RT-PCR kit were used in a first-round RT-PCR, which was followed by a second-round multiplex PCR, size selection and purification. The public reads were reprocessed in TCRdb via fastp at Q25 and MiXCR, keeping in-frame beta chains. Rows with a matching CDR3 protein are joined into one entry that keeps the most common DNA and genes. The sample table lists 350,000 to 400,000 distinct CDR3 sequences, approximately 15% of them with a count of one. In total, the top ten clones hold 5.5% to 8% of the sample. The source material was peripheral blood. These receptors came from a woman under 30 with stable Graves' hyperthyroidism. Donor details come from another sample of the same person, matched by shared clones.

Ten or more counts support this clonotype. J is TRBJ2-5 and V is TRBV2, with a possible D match to TRBD1 (6 bases). The CDR3 has 14 residues. Germline assignment: CDR1 SNHLY and CDR2 FYNNEI. The V end was cut by 6 bases, the J end by 1 base, with 12 bases between. CDR3 region: CASRFGQLQETQYF. Written as DNA, the CDR3 is TGTGCCAGCAGATTCGGACAGCTCCAAGAGACCCAGTACTTC.

This clonotype was seen ten or more times. The genes are TRBV12-3 or TRBV12-4 and TRBJ2-7; 9 bases line up with TRBD1. Losses at the gene ends were 5 bases for V and 3 bases for J; bases not matched to a gene: 5. This CDR3 has 14 residues. CDR3 residues: CASSPTGGLYEQYF. In DNA, the CDR3 is TGTGCCAGCAGTCCTACAGGGGGCCTCTACGAGCAGTACTTC.

Turning to this clonotype: It may be a read error: a sequence one base away is much more abundant. The CDR3 region has the DNA TGTGCCAGCCGGGAGGGGGCAGGCACCGGGGAGCTGTGTTTT. Translating gives CASREGAGTGELCF. The chain combines TRBV2 with TRBJ2-2, with a weak D call TRBD2 (8 bases). CDR3 length equals 14 residues. Looked up from germline, CDR1 is SNHLY and CDR2 is FYNNEI.

In its sample, this clonotype was seen many times. J is TRBJ1-6 and V is TRBV2; the D gene is possibly TRBD1 (6 bases). Germline-derived CDR1 and CDR2 are SNHLY and FYNNEI. The CDR3 sequence is 16 residues long. V lost 3 bases to trimming and J lost 2 bases, with 11 bases between them. The CDR3 protein is CASSDQGITYNSPLHF. For the CDR3, the DNA is TGTGCCAGCAGTGACCAGGGGATAACCTATAATTCACCCCTCCACTTT.

This clonotype was recorded many times. The chain recombines TRBV6-5 with TRBJ1-5; the match to TRBD1 covers 7 bases. The V and J ends lost 4 bases and 2 bases, in that order; junction bases with no gene match: 5. Germline-derived CDR1 and CDR2 are MNHEY and SVGAGI. The CDR3 consists of 15 residues. The CDR3 is CASSFRDSGNQPQHF. The DNA for the CDR3 is TGTGCCAGCAGTTTCCGGGACAGTGGCAATCAGCCCCAGCATTTT.

This clonotype was counted between two and nine times. This sequence joins TRBV7-6 and TRBJ1-1, with D perhaps matching TRBD1 (5 bases). The CDR3 runs 16 residues. The germline V gene has CDR1 SGHVS and CDR2 FNYEAQ. V was shortened by 3 bases and J by 1 base, with 15 bases between the two germline ends. The CDR3 loop reads CASSFLKGVGNTEAFF. The CDR3 DNA follows: TGTGCCAGCAGCTTCCTAAAAGGGGTCGGGAACACTGAAGCTTTCTTT.

There are many counts of this clonotype. This sequence joins TRBV12-3 or TRBV12-4 and TRBJ2-2; TRBD1 matches at 10 bases. The CDR3 is made up of 15 amino acids. V shed 3 bases and J 5 bases; nucleotides not matched to a gene: 3. The CDR3 is CASSLGTGVTGELFF. The DNA for the CDR3 is TGTGCCAGCAGTTTGGGGACAGGGGTAACCGGGGAGCTGTTTTTT.

On this clonotype: A much larger clone sits a single nucleotide away, making a read error possible. The chain has TRBV11-2 and TRBJ2-5; perhaps TRBD2 as D (5 bases). Per the germline V gene, CDR1 is SGHAT and CDR2 is FQNNGV. CDR3 length equals 15 residues. The CDR3 sequence is CASILGSRGQETQYF. In DNA form, the CDR3 reads TGTGCCAGCATCTTAGGGTCTAGAGGGCAAGAGACCCAGTACTTC.

V usage is TRBV11-1 and J usage is TRBJ1-1; tentatively, D is TRBD1 (6 bases). Trimming cost V 0 bases and J 8 bases, with 16 bases left between them. CDR1 and CDR2 from the germline V gene are SGHAT and FQDESV (reference sequence). CDR3 size: 15 residues. CDR3 amino acids: CASSLAMPVDSEAFF. As DNA, the CDR3 is TGTGCCAGCAGCTTAGCCATGCCTGTGGACAGCGAAGCTTTCTTT.